This T cell receptor (beta chain) was profiled in a study of T cells in Graves' hyperthyroidism and ophthalmopathy. Graves' hyperthyroidism was deemed stable absent ophthalmopathy progression within 18 months. Diagnoses were made from clinical symptoms, serum measures (thyroxine and TRAb), thyroid ultrasound and orbital computed tomography. Trimming cost V 4 bases and J 0 bases, with 16 bases left between them. In germline, CDR1 is MNHEY, CDR2 SMNVEV (reference sequence). This CDR3 region has 16 residues. The investigators amplified TCR beta CDR3 regions from RNA transcripts. The HTBI primer set was used in a first-round RT-PCR of the TCR CDR3. From the multiplex PCR reads, TCRdb called clonotypes with MiXCR, one entry per CDR3 protein. The sample carries around 580,000 distinct CDR3 sequences, around 45% recorded once. This clonotype has only a few counts. The target antigen is unknown. Study-level results: Expanded thyroid clonotypes (above 0.001) were mostly also found in blood.

The source of this sequence is a woman younger than 35 with Graves' hyperthyroidism. Sequenced sample: peripheral blood or thyroid tissue (not recorded which). This chain links TRBV27 with TRBJ2-7; the D gene is possibly TRBD1 (5 bases). The CDR3 is CASSSDRPSSSYEQYF. For the CDR3, the DNA is TGTGCCAGCAGTTCTGACAGACCCTCAAGCTCCTACGAGCAGTACTTC.